This T cell receptor (beta chain) was profiled in a study of blood T cells in healthy people across ages. Regarding the study as a whole: Relative to aged donors, long-lived donors carried more naive CD4+ cells and displayed higher diversity.

This clonotype was observed a few times. Its antigen remains unidentified. There were at least 6 micrograms of total RNA extracted from every sample. The second PCR ran about 6 to 11 cycles with a sample-barcoded 5' primer and J-beta primers. Each TCR beta cDNA got a 12-nucleotide random molecular identifier. Each CDR3 protein is one row after TCRdb ran MiXCR on the 5' RACE reads. The table lists approximately 800,000 distinct CDR3 sequences, about 47% of them singletons. Germline V gene data show CDR1 as SGHDN and CDR2 as FVKESK. The CDR3 extends over 17 amino acids. Unmatched junction bases numbered 11, after V lost 1 base and J lost 8 bases.

The sample comprised blood. The clonotype comes from a man at least 80 years old in good health. The chain employs TRBV14 and TRBJ2-1; TRBD2 agrees at 10 bases. The CDR3, as DNA: TGTGCCAGCAGCCAAGTAGGTCAGCGGGAGGGCCGGGATGAGCAGTTCTTC. Its protein product is CASSQVGQREGRDEQFF.